Shown below are 31 T cell receptor beta chains from a single sample sequenced in a study of blood T cell repertoires in COVID-19. Repertoires were generated with immunoSEQ multiplex PCR, while TCRdb's copy carries only in-frame clones and drops some. The profile shows 250,000 to 350,000 clones, roughly 83% of them singletons. The sequencing input was peripheral blood. These TCRs come from a human donor with COVID-19, enrolled during active disease. The donor label of this sample is uncertain.

The rearrangement joins TRBV5-1 to TRBJ1-3; possibly TRBD1 for D (6 bases). The CDR3 length is 16 residues. Trimming cost V 0 bases and J 1 base, with 11 bases left between them. CDR1 is SGHRS and CDR2 is YFSETQ in the germline V gene. DNA for the CDR3: TGCGCCAGCAGCTTGGAGGGGGGACTATCTGGAAACACCATATATTTT. It specifies CASSLEGGLSGNTIYF.

The chain links TRBV14 to TRBJ1-4; no reliable D call. From germline, CDR1 is SGHDN and CDR2 FVKESK. The CDR3 length is 17 residues. V lost 6 bases and J lost 0, with 17 bases in between. CDR3 sequence (DNA): TGTGCCAGCAGTTCCTTGGGCAGCTCTACAACTAATGAAAAACTGTTTTTT. Translating gives CASSSLGSSTTNEKLFF. Combining the CDR3 with reference TRBV14 and TRBJ1-4 gives the whole variable domain EAGVTQFPSHSVIEKGQTVTLRCDPISGHDNLYWYRRVMGKEIKFLLHFVKESKQDESGMPNNRFLAERTGGTYSTLKVQPAELEDSGVYFCASSSLGSSTTNEKLFFGSGTQLSVL.

The V gene is TRBV6-2 or TRBV6-3, the J gene TRBJ2-7, with a weak D call TRBD2 (5 bases). Trimming removed 6 bases at V and 0 bases at J, with 9 bases between. Germline V lookup: CDR1 MNHEY, CDR2 SVGEGT. The length of the CDR3 is 13 residues. In DNA, the CDR3 is TGTGCCAGCAGCTTAGACTACTCCTACGAGCAGTACTTC. It codes for CASSLDYSYEQYF.

The J gene is TRBJ1-2, the V gene TRBV5-1, with 7 bases lining up with TRBD1. Germline CDR1 SGHRS, CDR2 YFSETQ. This CDR3 spans 14 amino acids. Trimming removed 0 bases from V and 7 bases from J; junction bases left unmatched: 6. CDR3 protein: CASSLGQGEGGYTF. The CDR3 DNA follows: TGCGCCAGCAGCTTGGGACAGGGAGAGGGTGGCTACACCTTC. The variable domain in full, with the rest retrieved from reference TRBV5-1 and TRBJ1-2, is KAGVTQTPRYLIKTRGQQVTLSCSPISGHRSVSWYQQTPGQGLQFLFEYFSETQRNKGNFPGRFSGRQFSNSRSEMNVSTLELGDSALYLCASSLGQGEGGYTFGSGTRLTVV.

The V gene is TRBV5-4, the J gene TRBJ1-2; 7 bases align to TRBD1. The length of the CDR3 is 14 residues. Germline V gives CDR1 SGHNT, CDR2 YYREEE (reference sequence). After removal of 4 bases from V and 8 bases from J, the junction contained 11 bases not matched to a gene. CDR3 sequence (DNA): TGTGCCAGCAGCAACCCACAGGGGCGTAGGGGCTACACCTTC. Amino acids: CASSNPQGRRGYTF.

Turning to this clone: Other DNA sequences from this sample encode an identical CDR3 as well. The chain carries TRBV12-3 or TRBV12-4 and TRBJ1-2, with TRBD1 identical over 7 bases. V gave up 5 bases and J gave up 3 bases; unmatched junction bases: 3. The CDR3 spans 13 residues. CDR3 coding DNA: TGTGCCAGCAGTCGGGACAGAGACTATGGCTACACCTTC. This sequence encodes CASSRDRDYGYTF.

This clone showed up just a few times. The chain uses TRBV7-2 and TRBJ2-5; 8 nucleotides match TRBD2. V was clipped by 5 bases and J by 5 bases; unmatched bases: 7. There are 14 residues in the CDR3. Per germline, CDR1 SGHTA and CDR2 FQGNSA. CDR3 sequence (DNA): TGTGCCAGCAGCGTACCGGGACTAGTGGAGACCCAGTACTTC. The encoded protein is CASSVPGLVETQYF.

This clone was observed a single time. This chain connects TRBV2 to TRBJ2-1; 11 nucleotides match TRBD1. V shed 4 bases, J shed 8 bases, and the junction held 7 bases outside the gene matches. There are 15 residues in the CDR3. Germline-derived CDR1 and CDR2 are SNHLY and FYNNEI. The CDR3 bases are TGTGCCAGCAGTGGGGACAGGGGGAGTCGGGATGAGCAGTTCTTC. It encodes CASSGDRGSRDEQFF.

The chain has TRBV7-2 and TRBJ1-5, with TRBD1 identical over 7 bases. The junction had 12 bases not matched to a gene; V was cut back by 7 bases and J by 0 bases. The germline V gene encodes CDR1 SGHTA and CDR2 FQGNSA. The length of the CDR3 is 17 residues. The CDR3 is CASTTETGRISNQPQHF. The CDR3 nucleotides are TGTGCCAGCACTACGGAGACAGGGCGCATTAGCAATCAGCCCCAGCATTTT.

This clone was observed a few times. The genes are TRBV7-2 and TRBJ2-2, with D perhaps TRBD2 (6 bases). V shed 5 bases and J shed 9 bases, with 19 bases lying between them. CDR1 and CDR2 from the germline V gene are SGHTA and FQGNSA. CDR3 length equals 15 residues. The CDR3 nucleotides are TGTGCCAGCAGCCCCGGGCATACTAGCTCCCGGGAGCTGTTTTTT. Translated, it gives CASSPGHTSSRELFF.

The V call is TRBV2, the J call TRBJ2-3; a weak D match, TRBD2 (5 bases). Germline CDR1 is SNHLY and CDR2 is FYNNEI. This CDR3 has 13 residues. Trimming pared 4 bases from V and 2 bases from J, leaving 7 bases between. CDR3 region: CASSGTYTDTQYF. CDR3 DNA: TGTGCCAGCAGTGGGACTTACACAGATACGCAGTATTTT.

This chain joins TRBV28 and TRBJ1-5, with 7 bases identical to TRBD1. V was clipped by 7 bases and J by 5 bases; unmatched bases: 11. Germline CDR1 reads MDHEN; CDR2 reads SYDVKM. The CDR3 contains 15 residues. The CDR3 loop is CASTRDSGEYQPQHF. The CDR3 coding sequence is TGTGCCAGCACCCGGGACAGTGGGGAGTATCAGCCCCAGCATTTT.

This clone was counted once. This sequence joins TRBV27 and TRBJ2-7; 8 bases line up with TRBD1. Germline V gene sequence: CDR1 MNHEY, CDR2 SMNVEV (reference sequence). The J segment lost 5 bases and the V segment lost 2 bases, leaving 5 bases of the junction unmatched. This CDR3 is 14 amino acids long. The CDR3 loop is CASSLAGGWNEQYF. CDR3 coding DNA: TGTGCCAGCAGTTTAGCAGGGGGCTGGAACGAGCAGTACTTC.

The chain combines TRBV28 with TRBJ2-7; 10 positions agree with TRBD1. The length of the CDR3 is 15 residues. V lost 6 bases and J lost 5; bases outside the gene matches: 10. The germline gives CDR1 MDHEN, CDR2 SYDVKM. CDR3 amino acids: CASRERDRGSNEQYF. The CDR3 region has the DNA TGTGCCAGCAGGGAGCGGGACAGGGGTTCCAACGAGCAGTACTTC.

The rearrangement joins TRBV6-5 to TRBJ2-2; 10 bases align to TRBD2. Germline assignment: CDR1 MNHEY and CDR2 SVGAGI. The V gene end was trimmed by 6 bases and the J gene end by 5 bases; junction bases not matched to a gene: 6. The CDR3 is 15 amino acids. DNA for the CDR3: TGTGCCAGCAGCCCGCTAGCGGGAGAGACCGGGGAGCTGTTTTTT. Translated, it gives CASSPLAGETGELFF.

The V and J genes are TRBV7-3 and TRBJ2-1; 8 bases map to TRBD1. V shed 3 bases, J shed 4 bases, and the junction held 5 bases outside the gene matches. The germline gives CDR1 SGHTA, CDR2 FQGTGA. The length of the CDR3 is 15 residues. This CDR3 is CASSFGGTGYNEQFF. The CDR3 DNA reads TGTGCCAGCAGCTTTGGGGGGACAGGATACAATGAGCAGTTCTTC.

The chain uses TRBV13 and TRBJ2-2; a weak D match, TRBD2 (6 bases). The germline gives CDR1 PRHDT, CDR2 FYEKMQ (reference sequence). Trimming pared 0 bases from V and 0 bases from J, leaving 14 bases between. The CDR3 covers 18 residues. CDR3 sequence (DNA): TGTGCCAGCAGCTTAGGTCAACCGGAGGGCTCGAACACCGGGGAGCTGTTTTTT. Its translation: CASSLGQPEGSNTGELFF. The full variable domain, completed using reference TRBV13 and TRBJ2-2, is AAGVIQSPRHLIKEKRETATLKCYPIPRHDTVYWYQQGPGQDPQFLISFYEKMQSDKGSIPDRFSAQQFSDYHSELNMSSLELGDSALYFCASSLGQPEGSNTGELFFGEGSRLTVL.

The V and J genes are TRBV5-1 and TRBJ2-7, with 14 bases aligning to TRBD2. Per germline, CDR1 SGHRS and CDR2 YFSETQ. The CDR3 length is 17 residues. V shed 5 bases and J 3 bases; nucleotides not matched to a gene: 10. Here the CDR3 reads CASRPARLAGGDYEQYF. CDR3 sequence (DNA): TGCGCCAGCAGGCCTGCAAGACTAGCGGGAGGGGACTACGAGCAGTACTTC.

The rearrangement joins TRBV27 to TRBJ2-7, with 9 bases aligning to TRBD2. Per germline, CDR1 MNHEY and CDR2 SMNVEV (reference sequence). Germline trimming cut 6 bases from V and 3 bases from J; bases unmatched to any gene: 6. The CDR3 is 14 residues long. This chain's CDR3 is CASRPGLAFYEQYF. DNA of the CDR3: TGTGCCAGCAGGCCGGGACTAGCCTTCTACGAGCAGTACTTC.

The chain joins TRBV30 to TRBJ2-4, with 8 bases fitting TRBD1. Germline V lookup: CDR1 GTSNPN, CDR2 SVGIG (reference sequence). The V segment lost 2 bases and the J segment 7 bases; nucleotides outside the gene matches: 16. CDR3 size: 17 residues. Here the CDR3 DNA reads TGTGCCTGGAGTCCAACACCCTACAGGGGGAGGATGAACATTCAGTACTTC. Amino acid sequence: CAWSPTPYRGRMNIQYF.

The rearrangement joins TRBV27 to TRBJ2-6; 10 bases line up with TRBD1. The CDR3 consists of 17 residues. The germline gives CDR1 MNHEY, CDR2 SMNVEV (reference sequence). V lost 5 bases to trimming and J lost 0 bases; unmatched junction nucleotides: 4. The CDR3 region has the DNA TGTGCCAGCAGTCCGGGACAGGGGATCTCTGGGGCCAACGTCCTGACTTTC. Its protein is CASSPGQGISGANVLTF.

The chain employs TRBV11-2 and TRBJ1-1; weak D call: TRBD1 (5 bases). The CDR3 has 12 residues. Trimming took off 5 bases at V and 8 bases at J, with 12 bases between the two ends. Germline CDR1 reads SGHAT; CDR2 reads FQNNGV. CDR3 DNA sequence: TGTGCCAGCAGCCCGACAGATTTAGAAGCTTTCTTT. It translates to CASSPTDLEAFF.

V gene TRBV3-1 (or the pseudogene TRBV3-2) combines with J gene TRBJ2-1; 10 nucleotides match TRBD1. This CDR3 spans 13 amino acids. CDR1 is LGHDT, CDR2 YNNKEL, per germline (reference sequence). Unmatched junction bases numbered 0, after V lost 1 base and J lost 9 bases. Here the CDR3 reads CASSQGDRGEQFF. The CDR3 DNA sequence: TGTGCCAGCAGCCAAGGGGACAGGGGTGAGCAGTTCTTC.

The chain has TRBV2 and TRBJ2-3, with D perhaps TRBD2 (6 bases). CDR1 is SNHLY, CDR2 FYNNEI, per germline. V lost 6 bases and J 4 bases, leaving 11 bases between the germline ends. There are 13 residues in the CDR3. The chain's CDR3 is CASSFSGADTQYF. CDR3 nucleotide sequence: TGTGCCAGCAGCTTTAGCGGCGCAGATACGCAGTATTTT.

The V call is TRBV28, the J call TRBJ1-5; perhaps TRBD1 as D (5 bases). This CDR3 has 14 amino acids. Germline V lookup: CDR1 MDHEN, CDR2 SYDVKM. V was trimmed by 10 bases and J by 6 bases, leaving 19 bases between them. CDR3 region: CAINGGSGGQPQHF. The CDR3 DNA reads TGTGCCATCAATGGCGGATCGGGGGGTCAGCCCCAGCATTTT.

The CDR3 sequence: CASSPTGGDTQYF. The CDR3 DNA reads as TGTGCCAGCAGCCCGACAGGGGGAGATACGCAGTATTTT. This chain links TRBV7-9 with TRBJ2-3; TRBD1 agrees at 9 bases. The CDR3 consists of 13 residues. From germline, CDR1 is SEHNR and CDR2 FQNEAQ (reference sequence). V dropped 5 bases and J dropped 5; count of bases not matched to a gene: 2. Variable domain in full (rest from reference TRBV7-9 and TRBJ2-3): DTGVSQNPRHKITKRGQNVTFRCDPISEHNRLYWYRQTLGQGPEFLTYFQNEAQLEKSRLLSDRFSAERPKGSFSTLEIQRTEQGDSAMYLCASSPTGGDTQYFGPGTRLTVL.

This clone was seen more than once but under ten times. The chain joins TRBV27 to TRBJ2-1, with D possibly being TRBD2 (6 bases). Trimming removed 4 bases at V and 6 bases at J, with 16 bases between. Germline CDR1 is MNHEY and CDR2 is SMNVEV (reference sequence). This CDR3 comprises 15 residues. The CDR3: CASSYYGRPLNEQFF. DNA for the CDR3: TGTGCCAGCAGTTACTATGGGAGGCCACTCAATGAGCAGTTCTTC.

This clone was counted a single time. This chain links TRBV3-1 (or the pseudogene TRBV3-2) with TRBJ2-1, with 7 bases aligning to TRBD2. There are 16 residues in the CDR3. Germline V lookup: CDR1 LGHDT, CDR2 YNNKEL (reference sequence). The junction had 7 bases not matched to a gene; V was cut back by 1 base and J by 4 bases. This chain's CDR3 is CASSQVRGLGYNEQFF. The CDR3 nucleotides are TGTGCCAGCAGCCAAGTGCGAGGACTAGGATACAATGAGCAGTTCTTC.

The rearrangement joins TRBV3-1 (or the pseudogene TRBV3-2) to TRBJ2-4, with D tentatively TRBD1 (6 bases). This CDR3 has 14 amino acids. Trimming removed 1 base from V and 3 bases from J, with 7 bases in between. Germline CDR1 LGHDT, CDR2 YNNKEL (reference sequence). The CDR3 region is CASSQGGGKNIQYF. Here the CDR3 DNA reads TGTGCCAGCAGCCAAGGAGGGGGCAAAAACATTCAGTACTTC.

This clone was recorded only once. This sequence joins TRBV6-2 or TRBV6-3 and TRBJ2-7; D may be TRBD2 (5 bases). Germline V lookup: CDR1 MNHEY, CDR2 SVGEGT. V dropped 2 bases and J dropped 5 bases, with 10 bases sitting between them. CDR3 length equals 13 residues. Written as DNA, the CDR3 is TGTGCCAGCAGTTACCGGGGTCACCACGAGCAGTACTTC. Residues: CASSYRGHHEQYF.

The V call is TRBV4-1, the J call TRBJ2-7; 11 nucleotides agree with TRBD2. V lost 4 bases to trimming and J lost 1 base; unmatched junction nucleotides: 6. The CDR3 length is 16 residues. CDR1 and CDR2 from the germline V gene are MGHRA and YSYEKL. The CDR3 coding sequence is TGCGCCAGCAGCCCACGTGGGACTAGCGGTTCCTACGAGCAGTACTTC. It specifies CASSPRGTSGSYEQYF.